This TCR beta chain appears in the sequencing data of a study of cytomegalovirus exposure and HLA in healthy donors. This PCR relied on a set of 60 Vbeta primers and 13 Jbeta primers. Libraries were prepared by immunoSEQ multiplex PCR; TCRdb keeps only in-frame clonotypes and omits some of them. The sample lists 150,000 or so clones, around 80% occurring once. About this clone: Its specificity is unknown.

Germline CDR1 and CDR2: LNHDA and SQIVND (reference sequence). The CDR3 is 13 amino acids. V was shortened by 3 bases and J by 6 bases, with 11 bases between the two germline ends. General study points: Confirmation was obtained in vitro that three CMV-associated chains are specific for CMV antigens. Roughly uniform sequencing depth across donors was assumed, possibly incorrectly. Cytomegalovirus-associated status was assigned to approximately 160 TCR beta chains.

The chain uses TRBV19 and TRBJ1-2, with D possibly being TRBD1 (5 bases). The sequenced sample consisted of PBMCs. The receptor comes from a woman between 50 and 59 years old in good health and CMV-seropositive. CDR3 coding DNA: TGTGCCAGTAGTATCTCTGCGGGGGATGGCTACACCTTC. Translated: CASSISAGDGYTF. Based on the CDR3 plus reference TRBV19 and TRBJ1-2, the full variable domain is DGGITQSPKYLFRKEGQNVTLSCEQNLNHDAMYWYRQDPGQGLRLIYYSQIVNDFQKGDIAEGYSVSREKKESFPLTVTSAQKNPTAFYLCASSISAGDGYTFGSGTRLTVV.